The rows below give T cell receptor beta chains drawn from one sample of a study of shared clonotypes between healthy human individuals. TCRdb's table, derived via immunoSEQ multiplex PCR, lists solely in-frame clones and lacks some. The sample contains some 630,000 clones, about 95% of which appear only once. The sample consisted of naive CD8+ T cells sorted from blood. The source is a woman between 25 and 40 years old in good health. Both conserved end residues are part of each CDR3. Rows give clone size only sometimes, using once, few, many, or a class for an expanded clone.

>TRBV28|-|TRBJ1-5
CASSQWGAQREPQHF
>TRBV2|once|TRBJ1-4
CAGSLGDEKLFF
>TRBV28|-|TRBJ2-2
CASNPWVGPTNTGELFF
>TRBV2|-|TRBJ2-7
CASNGPEQYF
>TRBV27|once|TRBJ2-7
CASSPVRGGGYEQYF
>TRBV10-2|-|TRBJ2-7
CASSLVPGAYEQYF
>TRBV7-9|-|TRBJ2-5
CASSAGGPQETQYF
>TRBV5-8|-|TRBJ1-1
CASSLALQVSTGADEAFF
>TRBV2|-|TRBJ1-5
CASSLTQGLSNQPQHF
>TRBV4-1|-|TRBJ1-5
CASSPKLDRGWWKPQHF
>TRBV15|-|TRBJ1-5
CATSRDRGQPQHF
>TRBV27|-|TRBJ2-3
CASSRAGLAGLGKSTDTQYF
>TRBV6-1|-|TRBJ1-3
CASSDNEASHSGNTIYF
>TRBV14|-|TRBJ2-7
CASSQDLDFRYEQYF
>TRBV5-1|-|TRBJ1-2
CASSSRQGSYGYTF
>TRBV5-5|once|TRBJ2-7
CASSLEGPREQYF
>TRBV10-2|-|TRBJ2-5
CASSDRNRVETQYF
>TRBV27|-|TRBJ1-2
CASSPRGRTKDGYTF
>TRBV20-1|-|TRBJ2-5
CTKRDLGTQYF
>TRBV27|-|TRBJ2-2
CASSLMAGSTGELFF
>TRBV9|-|TRBJ2-1
CASSVWDNEQFF
>TRBV6-1|once|TRBJ2-7
CATSLDRGYYEQYF
>TRBV5-4|-|TRBJ1-1
CASSLTGTEAFF
>TRBV5-1|-|TRBJ2-5
CASSPRAREQRETQYF
>TRBV4-1|-|TRBJ1-1
CASSQQTGRVTEAFF
>TRBV13|-|TRBJ2-6
CASSLAHSGANVLTF
>TRBV27|-|TRBJ2-3
CASSSETAQYF
>TRBV29-1|-|TRBJ2-1
CSLVREPNEQFF
>TRBV6-5|-|TRBJ1-1
CASSPGDRGLIEAFF
>TRBV7-9|few|TRBJ2-3
CASSSRDTDTQYF
>TRBV7-9|-|TRBJ2-1
CASSPFMGRNEQFF
>TRBV29-1|-|-
CSCRGEGYEQYF